This entry lists 27 T cell receptor beta chains sequenced from one sample in a study of cytomegalovirus exposure and HLA in healthy donors (dated 2017 in TCRdb). Library preparation used the immunoSEQ multiplex PCR assay. A mixture of 60 forward primers for TCR Vbeta segments and 13 reverse primers for TCR Jbeta segments was used in the multiplex PCR. Here the immuneACCESS table is served through TCRdb, limited to in-frame sequences with V and J called. Missing clones are a known gap in these copies; in checked studies unresolved V genes cover under half, and the rest lacks a known reason. In this sample the table shows fewer than 120,000 clones, about three quarters of which occur a single time. Clones ranked in the top ten supply 2.5% to 3% of the sample. Material for sequencing was PBMCs. These receptors were obtained from a woman aged 55 to 70 in good health and CMV-seropositive.

The V gene is TRBV29-1, the J gene TRBJ2-7; possibly TRBD1 for D (7 bases). The CDR3 covers 14 residues. Germline CDR1 SQVTM, CDR2 ANQGSEA. Trimming stripped 5 bases from V and 3 bases from J, with 17 bases between. CDR3 DNA: TGCAGCGTTCGATTGGTCCAGGGGGGCTACGAGCAGTACTTC. Protein: CSVRLVQGGYEQYF.

This clone was observed a few times. The rearrangement uses TRBV5-4 and TRBJ2-7; the D gene is possibly TRBD1 (5 bases). CDR1 is SGHNT, CDR2 YYREEE, per germline (reference sequence). The CDR3 contains 11 residues. Trimming pared 4 bases from V and 3 bases from J, leaving 5 bases between. The CDR3 reads CASSRGYEQYF. The CDR3 DNA sequence: TGTGCCAGCAGCAGGGGCTACGAGCAGTACTTC.

This chain uses TRBV10-1 with TRBJ2-2; 7 nucleotides match TRBD2. The CDR3 loop spans 15 amino acids. V gave up 6 bases and J gave up 7 bases; unmatched junction bases: 11. CDR1 is WNHNN, CDR2 SYGVQD, per germline (reference sequence). In nucleotides, the CDR3 is TGCGCCAGCAGCCCCCCCGGCGGGAGAAGCGGGGAGCTGTTTTTT. Encoded protein: CASSPPGGRSGELFF.

The genes are TRBV11-3 and TRBJ2-7, with 7 bases fitting TRBD1. CDR3 size: 14 residues. The germline V gene encodes CDR1 SGHNT and CDR2 YENEEA. V shed 0 bases, J shed 6 bases, and the junction held 5 bases outside the gene matches. CDR3 region: CASSLEGQTTEQYF. DNA of the CDR3: TGTGCCAGCAGCTTAGAGGGACAGACTACCGAGCAGTACTTC.

The chain uses TRBV7-6 and TRBJ2-7; 7 bases fit TRBD2. Germline V gives CDR1 SGHVS, CDR2 FNYEAQ. This CDR3 has 14 residues. The V segment lost 5 bases and the J segment 2 bases; nucleotides outside the gene matches: 6. The CDR3 DNA is TGTGCCAGCAGCGTAACTAGCGAGGCCTACGAGCAGTACTTC. It codes for CASSVTSEAYEQYF.

The V gene is TRBV5-4, the J gene TRBJ2-5; 9 bases are shared with TRBD1. Germline V gives CDR1 SGHNT, CDR2 YYREEE (reference sequence). CDR3 size: 15 residues. The V and J ends lost 4 bases and 5 bases, in that order; junction bases with no gene match: 9. The CDR3 here is CASSGRDRDGETQYF. DNA of the CDR3: TGTGCCAGCAGCGGCCGGGACAGGGATGGGGAGACCCAGTACTTC.

The rearrangement joins TRBV25-1 to TRBJ2-7, with D tentatively TRBD2 (6 bases). The CDR3 runs 13 residues. Trimming took off 4 bases at V and 1 base at J, with 8 bases between the two ends. The germline V gene encodes CDR1 MGHDK and CDR2 SYGVNS. Here the CDR3 DNA reads TGTGCCAGCAGTGCCGCGGGATCCTACGAGCAGTACTTC. Its translation is CASSAAGSYEQYF.

V and J are TRBV7-2 and TRBJ2-5, with 7 nucleotides matching TRBD1. The CDR3 runs to 13 residues. The V segment lost 5 bases and the J segment 5 bases; nucleotides outside the gene matches: 5. Germline V gene data show CDR1 as SGHTA and CDR2 as FQGNSA. CDR3 protein: CASSQGQLETQYF. CDR3 in DNA: TGTGCCAGCAGCCAGGGACAGTTGGAGACCCAGTACTTC.

This rearrangement joins TRBV7-2 to TRBJ2-1; 10 bases are shared with TRBD2. Germline V CDR1 and CDR2: SGHTA, FQGNSA. V lost 0 bases and J lost 6; bases outside the gene matches: 8. The CDR3 totals 17 residues. The CDR3, as DNA: TGTGCCAGCAGCTTAGCCGTAGCTAGCGGGAGAGCCAATGAGCAGTTCTTC. This codes for CASSLAVASGRANEQFF.

The genes are TRBV6-1 and TRBJ1-2; maybe TRBD1 (6 bases). Trimming cost V 7 bases and J 2 bases, with 17 bases left between them. Germline V gene data show CDR1 as MNHNS and CDR2 as SASEGT. This CDR3 comprises 15 residues. CDR3 protein: CASTQVGAGNYGYTF. The CDR3, as DNA: TGTGCCAGCACCCAGGTGGGGGCAGGGAACTATGGCTACACCTTC.

In its sample, this clone was seen a few times. The chain links TRBV19 to TRBJ2-3; D might be TRBD2 (6 bases). The CDR3 runs to 15 residues. The germline V gene has CDR1 LNHDA and CDR2 SQIVND (reference sequence). Trimming cost V 6 bases and J 0 bases, with 13 bases left between them. CDR3 sequence reads: CASRGGGASTDTQYF. The DNA for the CDR3 is TGTGCCAGTAGGGGCGGCGGGGCTAGCACAGATACGCAGTATTTT. Looking up the rest from reference TRBV19 and TRBJ2-3 gives the full variable domain: DGGITQSPKYLFRKEGQNVTLSCEQNLNHDAMYWYRQDPGQGLRLIYYSQIVNDFQKGDIAEGYSVSREKKESFPLTVTSAQKNPTAFYLCASRGGGASTDTQYFGPGTRLTVL.

The gene calls are TRBV13 and TRBJ2-5, with 13 positions matching TRBD2. V dropped 5 bases and J dropped 6; count of bases not matched to a gene: 6. CDR3 length equals 15 residues. The germline gives CDR1 PRHDT, CDR2 FYEKMQ (reference sequence). CDR3 coding DNA: TGTGCCAGCAGCGAACGACTAGCGGGAGGCAAGACCCAGTACTTC. Translating it yields CASSERLAGGKTQYF.

This sequence joins TRBV5-1 and TRBJ2-5; 9 nucleotides line up with TRBD1. Germline values: CDR1 SGHRS, CDR2 YFSETQ. Trimming took 3 bases from V and 13 from J; bases not matched to a gene: 13. This CDR3 comprises 14 residues. The CDR3 region is CASSSGTGTDVRYF. The CDR3 DNA reads TGCGCCAGCAGCTCCGGGACAGGGACTGACGTGCGGTACTTC.

This clone was counted a few times. J is TRBJ2-1 and V is TRBV4-1, with 12 positions matching TRBD2. Germline values: CDR1 MGHRA, CDR2 YSYEKL. The CDR3 contains 15 residues. V lost 11 bases and J lost 4; bases outside the gene matches: 9. The chain's CDR3 is CASRLAGAFYNEQFF. CDR3 sequence (DNA): TGCGCCTCCAGACTAGCGGGAGCTTTTTACAATGAGCAGTTCTTC.

The V call is TRBV20-1, the J call TRBJ2-7; 7 bases map to TRBD2. Germline-derived CDR1 and CDR2 are DFQATT and SNEGSKA (reference sequence). The CDR3 consists of 11 residues. The CDR3: CSSGGWGEQYF. CDR3 DNA sequence: TGCTCTAGCGGAGGGTGGGGGGAGCAGTACTTC.

The chain couples TRBV6-1 to TRBJ1-1, with D perhaps matching TRBD1 (5 bases). CDR1 MNHNS and CDR2 SASEGT come from the germline V gene. There are 15 residues in the CDR3. The V gene lost 7 bases and the J gene lost 4 bases, with 19 bases spanning the gap. The CDR3 region has the DNA TGTGCCAGCAACGGAGGGGCTACAAGTGGCACTGAAGCTTTCTTT. Protein: CASNGGATSGTEAFF.

This clone was recorded once. The sample holds other DNA sequences that translate to the same CDR3. The rearrangement links TRBV19 to TRBJ1-1; 8 nucleotides match TRBD1. This CDR3 region has 14 residues. CDR1 is LNHDA and CDR2 is SQIVND in the germline V gene (reference sequence). V was clipped by 5 bases and J by 5 bases; unmatched bases: 7. The CDR3 reads CASSPGQGWTEAFF. The CDR3 bases are TGTGCCAGTAGTCCCGGACAGGGTTGGACTGAAGCTTTCTTT.

The chain employs TRBV18 and TRBJ2-7, with TRBD1 as a possible D gene (6 bases). This CDR3 contains 13 residues. V dropped 6 bases and J dropped 4 bases, with 13 bases sitting between them. Looked up from germline, CDR1 is KGHSH and CDR2 is LQKENI. DNA of the CDR3: TGTGCCAGCTCCGCAGGGGTGTCGTACGAGCAGTACTTC. Its translation is CASSAGVSYEQYF.

The chain carries TRBV6-5 and TRBJ2-2; 7 positions match TRBD1. Germline-derived CDR1 and CDR2 are MNHEY and SVGAGI. The J segment lost 4 bases and the V segment lost 0 bases, leaving 5 bases of the junction unmatched. This CDR3 has 16 residues. This CDR3 is CASSYSRDSATGELFF. CDR3 DNA: TGTGCCAGCAGTTACTCTAGGGACAGCGCCACCGGGGAGCTGTTTTTT.

This sequence joins TRBV7-3 and TRBJ2-1; 9 bases agree with TRBD1. V lost 0 bases to trimming and J lost 15 bases; unmatched junction nucleotides: 3. Germline V gene lookup returns CDR1 SGHTA and CDR2 FQGTGA. The CDR3 sequence is 12 residues long. CDR3 DNA sequence: TGTGCCAGCAGCTTAACCGGGACAGGGCTGTTCTTC. Amino acids: CASSLTGTGLFF.

The chain combines TRBV18 with TRBJ1-2; 7 bases are a match to TRBD1. The length of the CDR3 is 13 residues. With 6 bases clipped from V and 4 bases from J, the junction kept 5 bases outside the gene matches. From germline, CDR1 is KGHSH and CDR2 LQKENI. In nucleotides, the CDR3 is TGTGCCAGCTCTCACGACAGGGCCTATGGCTACACCTTC. This gives the protein CASSHDRAYGYTF.

The J gene is TRBJ1-1, the V gene TRBV7-2; D perhaps matches TRBD1 (5 bases). This CDR3 spans 14 amino acids. V was cut by 1 base and J by 5 bases, with 11 bases left in between. In germline, CDR1 is SGHTA, CDR2 FQGNSA. The DNA of the CDR3 is TGTGCCAGCAGCTTAGATTCGTCAGGGACTGAAGCTTTCTTT. It specifies CASSLDSSGTEAFF. The whole variable domain, filled in from reference TRBV7-2 and TRBJ1-1, reads GAGVSQSPSNKVTEKGKDVELRCDPISGHTALYWYRQSLGQGLEFLIYFQGNSAPDKSGLPSDRFSAERTGGSVSTLTIQRTQQEDSAVYLCASSLDSSGTEAFFGQGTRLTVV.

This chain connects TRBV7-2 to TRBJ2-5; 10 nucleotides line up with TRBD1. The germline V gene has CDR1 SGHTA and CDR2 FQGNSA. J was trimmed by 2 bases and V by 5 bases; bases with no gene match: 11. This CDR3 contains 17 residues. The CDR3 protein is CASSPTWDRGLQETQYF. The CDR3 DNA follows: TGTGCCAGCAGCCCAACCTGGGACAGGGGACTTCAAGAGACCCAGTACTTC.

This chain joins TRBV7-9 and TRBJ2-1; TRBD2 is a possible D gene (5 bases). This CDR3 has 13 residues. V lost 5 bases and J lost 9, with 14 bases in between. Germline V gene lookup returns CDR1 SEHNR and CDR2 FQNEAQ (reference sequence). The CDR3 DNA reads TGTGCCAGCAGCCCCCACGGGGTAGGTGAGCAGTTCTTC. Its translation is CASSPHGVGEQFF.

This clone was seen a few times. This rearrangement joins TRBV7-6 to TRBJ1-4; D is unclear. V was trimmed by 1 base and J by 13 bases, leaving 10 bases between them. The CDR3 is made up of 12 amino acids. Looked up from germline, CDR1 is SGHVS and CDR2 is FNYEAQ. The CDR3 is CASSLGTGVLFF. DNA for the CDR3: TGTGCCAGCAGCTTAGGGACCGGGGTACTGTTTTTT.

The gene calls are TRBV19 and TRBJ2-7, with D possibly being TRBD1 (6 bases). The germline CDR1 and CDR2 sequences are LNHDA and SQIVND (reference sequence). The CDR3 extends over 15 amino acids. V lost 0 bases, J lost 2 bases, and 11 bases lay in between. The CDR3 reads CASSIDGQGPYEQYF. The DNA of the CDR3 is TGTGCCAGTAGTATAGATGGCCAGGGGCCCTACGAGCAGTACTTC. Full variable domain (remainder filled in from reference TRBV19 and TRBJ2-7): DGGITQSPKYLFRKEGQNVTLSCEQNLNHDAMYWYRQDPGQGLRLIYYSQIVNDFQKGDIAEGYSVSREKKESFPLTVTSAQKNPTAFYLCASSIDGQGPYEQYFGPGTRLTVT.

The gene calls are TRBV6-1 and TRBJ2-7, with D unresolved. V was cut by 2 bases and J by 6 bases, with 5 bases left in between. The germline V gene has CDR1 MNHNS and CDR2 SASEGT. This CDR3 has 11 residues. In nucleotides, the CDR3 is TGTGCCAGCAGTGAAAGCGCCGAGCAGTACTTC. Residues: CASSESAEQYF.